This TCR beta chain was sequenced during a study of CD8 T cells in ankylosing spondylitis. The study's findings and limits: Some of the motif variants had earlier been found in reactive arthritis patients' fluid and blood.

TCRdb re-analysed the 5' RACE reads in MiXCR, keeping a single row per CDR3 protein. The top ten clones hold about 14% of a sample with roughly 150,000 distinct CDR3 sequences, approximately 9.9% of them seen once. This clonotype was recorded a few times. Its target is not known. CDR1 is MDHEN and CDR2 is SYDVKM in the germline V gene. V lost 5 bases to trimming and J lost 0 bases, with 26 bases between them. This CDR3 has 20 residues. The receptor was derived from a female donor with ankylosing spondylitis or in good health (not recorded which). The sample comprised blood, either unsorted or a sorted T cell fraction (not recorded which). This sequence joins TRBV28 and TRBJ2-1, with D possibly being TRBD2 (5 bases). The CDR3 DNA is TGTGCCAGCAGTCCAAACCCAAGGGCGGTAGCGCTCAGCTCCTACAATGAGCAGTTCTTC. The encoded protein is CASSPNPRAVALSSYNEQFF.